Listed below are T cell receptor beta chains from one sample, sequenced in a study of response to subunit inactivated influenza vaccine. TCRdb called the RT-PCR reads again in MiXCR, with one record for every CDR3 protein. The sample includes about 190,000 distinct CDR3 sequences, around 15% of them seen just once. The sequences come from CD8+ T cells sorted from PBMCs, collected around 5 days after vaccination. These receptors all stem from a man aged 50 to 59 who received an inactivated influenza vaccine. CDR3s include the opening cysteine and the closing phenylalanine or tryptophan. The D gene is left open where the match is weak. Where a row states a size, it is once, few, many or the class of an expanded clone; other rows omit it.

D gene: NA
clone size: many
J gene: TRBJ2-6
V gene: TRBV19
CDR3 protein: CASSQALVGTGSSGANVLTF
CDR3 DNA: TGTGCCAGTAGCCAAGCCCTGGTAGGGACGGGATCTTCGGGGGCCAACGTCCTGACTTTC

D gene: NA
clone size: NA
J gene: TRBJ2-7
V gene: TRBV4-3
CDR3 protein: CASSQDRAIGYEQYF
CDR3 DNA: TGCGCCAGCAGCCAAGATCGGGCAATAGGGTACGAGCAGTACTTC

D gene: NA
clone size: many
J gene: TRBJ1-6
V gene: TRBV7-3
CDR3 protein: CASSLGYYSPLHF
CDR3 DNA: TGTGCCAGCAGCTTAGGTTACTATTCACCCCTCCACTTT

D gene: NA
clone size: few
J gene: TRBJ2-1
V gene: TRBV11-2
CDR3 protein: CASSPQIYGDEQFF
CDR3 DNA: TGTGCCAGCAGCCCCCAAATATATGGGGATGAGCAGTTCTTC

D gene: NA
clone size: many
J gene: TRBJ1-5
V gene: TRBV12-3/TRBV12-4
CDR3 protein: CASSLDGYSNQPQHF
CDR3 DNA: TGTGCCAGCAGCCTGGACGGCTATAGCAATCAGCCCCAGCATTTT

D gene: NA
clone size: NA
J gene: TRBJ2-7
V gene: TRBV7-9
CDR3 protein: CASSPVPPEQYF
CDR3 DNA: TGTGCCAGCAGCCCGGTACCCCCGGAACAGTACTTC

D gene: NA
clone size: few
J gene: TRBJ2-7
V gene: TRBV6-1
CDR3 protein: CASSMGDWRSGQYF
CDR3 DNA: TGTGCCAGCAGTATGGGGGACTGGCGGTCAGGGCAGTACTTC

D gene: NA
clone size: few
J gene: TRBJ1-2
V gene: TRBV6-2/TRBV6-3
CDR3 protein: CASSFTHGAYGYTF
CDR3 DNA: TGTGCCAGCAGTTTTACCCACGGAGCCTATGGCTACACCTTC

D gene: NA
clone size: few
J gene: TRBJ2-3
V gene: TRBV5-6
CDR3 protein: CASSFAGPTDTQYF
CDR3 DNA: TGTGCCAGCAGCTTTGCGGGACCCACAGATACGCAGTATTTT

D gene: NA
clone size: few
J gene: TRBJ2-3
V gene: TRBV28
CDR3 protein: CASSQTGRYTQYF
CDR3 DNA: TGTGCCAGCAGCCAGACCGGCAGATATACGCAGTATTTT

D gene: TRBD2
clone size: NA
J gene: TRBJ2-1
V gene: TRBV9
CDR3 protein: CASSVDSGGPRNEQFF
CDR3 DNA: TGTGCCAGCAGCGTAGATTCGGGGGGGCCTAGGAATGAGCAGTTCTTC

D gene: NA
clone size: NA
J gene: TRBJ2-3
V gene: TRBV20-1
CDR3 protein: CSALYDVGADTQYF
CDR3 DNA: TGCAGTGCTCTCTATGATGTGGGCGCAGATACGCAGTATTTT

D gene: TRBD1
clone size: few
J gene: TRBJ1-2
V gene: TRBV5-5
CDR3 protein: CASSLDRGQDGNYGYTF
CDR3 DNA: TGTGCCAGCAGCTTGGACCGTGGACAGGATGGTAACTATGGCTACACCTTC

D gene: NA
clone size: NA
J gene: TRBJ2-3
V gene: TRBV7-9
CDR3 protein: CASCTGTLPTDTQYF
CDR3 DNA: TGTGCCAGCTGTACCGGGACTTTACCCACAGATACGCAGTATTTT

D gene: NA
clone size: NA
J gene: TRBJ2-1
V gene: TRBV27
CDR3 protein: CASSSKDRVPYNEQFF
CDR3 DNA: TGTGCCAGCAGTTCCAAGGACAGAGTTCCCTACAATGAGCAGTTCTTC

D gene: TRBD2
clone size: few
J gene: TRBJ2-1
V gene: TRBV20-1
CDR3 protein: CSAFTSGGAFVNEQFF
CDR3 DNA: TGCAGTGCATTTACTAGCGGGGGGGCATTTGTCAATGAGCAGTTCTTC

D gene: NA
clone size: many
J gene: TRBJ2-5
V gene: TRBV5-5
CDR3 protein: CASPGVHKTQYF
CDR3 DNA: TGTGCCAGTCCCGGGGTCCATAAGACCCAGTACTTC

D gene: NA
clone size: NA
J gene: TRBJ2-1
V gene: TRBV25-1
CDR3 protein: CATHDVGANEQFF
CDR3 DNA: TGTGCCACCCACGATGTGGGAGCGAATGAGCAGTTCTTC

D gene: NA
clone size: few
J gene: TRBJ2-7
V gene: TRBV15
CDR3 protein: CATSSEAGSSYEQYF
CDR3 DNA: TGTGCCACCAGCAGCGAAGCGGGCAGCTCCTACGAGCAGTACTTC

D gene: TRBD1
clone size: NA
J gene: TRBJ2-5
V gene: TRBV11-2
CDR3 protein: CASSLTGPGQLVRETQYF
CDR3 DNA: TGTGCCAGCAGCTTAACCGGCCCGGGACAGCTAGTGCGAGAGACCCAGTACTTC

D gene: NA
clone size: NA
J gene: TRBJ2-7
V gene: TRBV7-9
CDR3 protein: CASSSINGGYEQYF
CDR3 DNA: TGTGCCAGCAGCTCGATAAATGGGGGCTACGAGCAGTACTTC

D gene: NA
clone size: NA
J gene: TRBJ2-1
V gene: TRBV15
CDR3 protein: CATSTEGGYNEQFF
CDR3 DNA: TGTGCCACCAGCACAGAGGGAGGTTACAATGAGCAGTTCTTC

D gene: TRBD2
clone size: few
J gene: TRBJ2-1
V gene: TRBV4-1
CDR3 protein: CASSRSGAYNEQFF
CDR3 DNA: TGCGCCAGCAGCCGTAGCGGGGCTTACAATGAGCAGTTCTTC

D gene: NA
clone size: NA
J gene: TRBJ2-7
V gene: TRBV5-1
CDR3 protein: CASSLAHSYEQYF
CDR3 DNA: TGCGCCAGCAGCTTGGCCCATTCCTACGAGCAGTACTTC

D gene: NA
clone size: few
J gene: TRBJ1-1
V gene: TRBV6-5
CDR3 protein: CASSYGWNTEAFF
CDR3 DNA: TGTGCCAGCAGTTACGGGTGGAACACTGAAGCTTTCTTT

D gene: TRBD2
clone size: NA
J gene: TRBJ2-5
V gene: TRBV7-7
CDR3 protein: CASSSLAGGYQETQYF
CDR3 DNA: TGTGCTAGCAGCTCCCTGGCGGGGGGGTACCAAGAGACCCAGTACTTC

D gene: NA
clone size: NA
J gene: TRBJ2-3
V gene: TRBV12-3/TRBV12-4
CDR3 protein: CASSQQGSTDTQYF
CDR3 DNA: TGTGCCAGCAGTCAACAGGGTAGCACAGATACGCAGTATTTT

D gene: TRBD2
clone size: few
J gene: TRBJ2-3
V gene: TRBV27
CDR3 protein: CASSLSAVGLAVHQYF
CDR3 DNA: TGTGCCAGCAGTTTAAGTGCCGTGGGACTAGCGGTCCATCAGTATTTT

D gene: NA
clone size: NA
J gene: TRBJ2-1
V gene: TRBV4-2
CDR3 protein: CASSQDMGSGSSYNEQFF
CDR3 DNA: TGTGCCAGCAGCCAAGATATGGGCAGCGGTAGCTCCTACAATGAGCAGTTCTTC

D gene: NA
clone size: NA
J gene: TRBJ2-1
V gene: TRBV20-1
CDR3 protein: CSAVGSGSSYNEQFF
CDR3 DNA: TGCAGTGCTGTGGGTTCCGGGAGCTCCTACAATGAGCAGTTCTTC

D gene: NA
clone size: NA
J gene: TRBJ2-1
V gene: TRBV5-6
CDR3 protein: CASTLRDNEQFF
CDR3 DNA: TGTGCCAGCACCCTCAGAGACAATGAGCAGTTCTTC

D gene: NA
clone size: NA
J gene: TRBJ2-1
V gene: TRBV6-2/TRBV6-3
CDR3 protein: CASGNLSGEQFF
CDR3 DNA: TGTGCCAGCGGAAACCTTAGCGGAGAGCAGTTCTTC

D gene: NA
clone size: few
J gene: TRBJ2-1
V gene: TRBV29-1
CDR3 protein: CSVEDPPGHGNNEQFF
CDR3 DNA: TGCAGCGTTGAAGATCCTCCGGGACACGGAAACAATGAGCAGTTCTTC

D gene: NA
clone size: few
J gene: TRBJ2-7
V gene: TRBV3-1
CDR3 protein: CASTPLGRDHEQYF
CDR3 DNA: TGTGCCAGCACCCCCCTCGGCAGGGACCACGAGCAGTACTTC

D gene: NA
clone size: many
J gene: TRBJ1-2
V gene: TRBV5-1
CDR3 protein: CASSLDAPGYTF
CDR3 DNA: TGCGCCAGCAGCTTGGATGCACCTGGCTACACCTTC

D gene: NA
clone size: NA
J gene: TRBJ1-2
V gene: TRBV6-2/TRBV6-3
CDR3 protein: CASSYRRQDYGYTF
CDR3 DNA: TGTGCCAGCAGCTACAGGAGACAGGACTATGGCTACACCTTC